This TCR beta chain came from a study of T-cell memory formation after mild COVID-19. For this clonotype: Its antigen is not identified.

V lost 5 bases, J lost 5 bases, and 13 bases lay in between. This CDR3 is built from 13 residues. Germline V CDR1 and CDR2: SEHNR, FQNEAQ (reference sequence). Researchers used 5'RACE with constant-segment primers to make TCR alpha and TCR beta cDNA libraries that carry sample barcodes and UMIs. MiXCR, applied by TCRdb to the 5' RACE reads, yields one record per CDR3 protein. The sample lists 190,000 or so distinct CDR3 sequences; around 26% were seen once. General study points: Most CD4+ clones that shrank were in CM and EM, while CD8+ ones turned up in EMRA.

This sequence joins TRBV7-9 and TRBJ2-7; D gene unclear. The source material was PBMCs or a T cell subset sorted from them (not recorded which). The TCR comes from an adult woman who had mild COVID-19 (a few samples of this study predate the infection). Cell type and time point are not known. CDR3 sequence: CASSLETPHEQYF. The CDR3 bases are TGTGCCAGCAGCCTAGAGACACCCCACGAGCAGTACTTC.